Presented here are 26 T cell receptor beta chains from one specimen sequenced in a study of spatial heterogeneity in lung cancer (dated by TCRdb to about 2019). The protocol used for the library was 5' RACE. Sequenced on a NextSeq 500. In TCRdb, the public reads were trimmed at Q25 with fastp and aligned with MiXCR, with productive beta chains retained. Rows with a matching CDR3 protein are joined into one entry that keeps the most common DNA and genes. In this sample the table shows some 17,000 distinct CDR3 sequences, 20% to 25% of which occur a single time. Around a fifth of the sample rests with the top ten. What this sample's time point label stands for: sample taken at primary tumor resection. Without any cell sorting, TCR sequencing was performed on whole RNA extracted either from tumor and nontumor lung tissue or from cryopreserved PBMC samples. Sequencing used PBMCs, obtained at surgery. Receptors originate from a female donor with early-stage non-small cell lung cancer.

Many counts were recorded for this clonotype. The genes are TRBV10-3 and TRBJ1-1; a weak D match, TRBD1 (6 bases). Germline assignment: CDR1 ENHRY and CDR2 SYGVKD. CDR3 length equals 13 residues. With 0 bases removed from V and 10 bases from J, the gap between germline ends came to 12 bases. For the CDR3, the DNA is TGTGCCATCAGTGAGTCCGGGGGCGATGGAGCTTTCTTT. Translated: CAISESGGDGAFF.

This clonotype has ten or more counts. The chain employs TRBV19 and TRBJ2-5; tentatively, D is TRBD2 (6 bases). The V end was cut by 5 bases, the J end by 5 bases, with 12 bases between. This CDR3 comprises 13 residues. CDR1 LNHDA and CDR2 SQIVND come from the germline V gene (reference sequence). The CDR3 is CASSRGRGETQYF. The DNA for the CDR3 is TGTGCCAGTAGTCGGGGTCGGGGGGAGACCCAGTACTTC.

The CDR3 here is CSVGIAPYEQYF. CDR3 in DNA: TGCAGCGTTGGTATCGCACCCTACGAGCAGTACTTC. The chain carries TRBV29-1 and TRBJ2-7; no definite D call. Germline V gene sequence: CDR1 SQVTM, CDR2 ANQGSEA. The germline V and J ends were trimmed by 4 bases and 2 bases, with 9 bases remaining between them. This CDR3 is built from 12 residues.

This clonotype was picked up many times. The J gene is TRBJ2-7, the V gene TRBV28, with D uncertain. V shed 3 bases and J shed 3 bases, with 12 bases lying between them. The CDR3 is 14 amino acids. Germline V gene lookup returns CDR1 MDHEN and CDR2 SYDVKM. CDR3 in DNA: TGTGCCAGCAGTTTTTTTACGAACCGCTACGAGCAGTACTTC. It translates to CASSFFTNRYEQYF.

This clonotype was counted only a few times. The chain employs TRBV27 and TRBJ2-2; D is uncertain. Germline V gene data show CDR1 as MNHEY and CDR2 as SMNVEV (reference sequence). The CDR3 is 13 residues long. V shed 4 bases and J shed 6 bases, with 9 bases lying between them. CDR3 region: CASSSYPAGELFF. The DNA of the CDR3 is TGTGCCAGCAGTTCGTATCCGGCCGGGGAGCTGTTTTTT.

The sample holds many counts of this clonotype. The CDR3 DNA sequence: TGTGCCAGCAGCTTTGCAGGGTTGAACACTGAAGCTTTCTTT. Residues: CASSFAGLNTEAFF. V and J are TRBV5-4 and TRBJ1-1; possible D gene TRBD1, 5 bases. V was clipped by 2 bases and J by 0 bases, with 8 bases between them. Looked up from germline, CDR1 is SGHNT and CDR2 is YYREEE (reference sequence). The CDR3 is made up of 14 amino acids. Variable domain in full (rest from reference TRBV5-4 and TRBJ1-1): ETGVTQSPTHLIKTRGQQVTLRCSSQSGHNTVSWYQQALGQGPQFIFQYYREEENGRGNFPPRFSGLQFPNYSSELNVNALELDDSALYLCASSFAGLNTEAFFGQGTRLTVV.

The chain has TRBV27 and TRBJ2-3; 9 bases are a match to TRBD2. This CDR3 spans 16 amino acids. V was pared by 0 bases and J by 8 bases, with 9 bases of the junction left unmatched. Per the germline V gene, CDR1 is MNHEY and CDR2 is SMNVEV (reference sequence). The CDR3 sequence is CASSLSPAGGMTTQYF. CDR3 sequence (DNA): TGTGCCAGCAGTTTATCCCCAGCGGGAGGCATGACTACGCAGTATTTT.

J is TRBJ1-5 and V is TRBV4-1, with D unresolved. V lost 4 bases and J lost 4, with 8 bases in between. The CDR3 is made up of 13 amino acids. Germline V CDR1 and CDR2: MGHRA, YSYEKL. CDR3 region: CASSRQKNQPQHF. The CDR3 DNA reads TGCGCCAGCAGCCGGCAGAAAAATCAGCCCCAGCATTTT.

The V call is TRBV5-4, the J call TRBJ2-3; 9 positions agree with TRBD2. The CDR3 loop spans 17 amino acids. The germline V gene has CDR1 SGHNT and CDR2 YYREEE (reference sequence). V lost 4 bases and J lost 2; bases outside the gene matches: 11. CDR3 sequence (DNA): TGTGCCAGCAGCCATATAGGGACTAGCTCCTACACAGATACGCAGTATTTT. It codes for CASSHIGTSSYTDTQYF.

Many counts were recorded for this clonotype. J is TRBJ1-5 and V is TRBV7-9; D call uncertain. The CDR3 has 13 residues. Germline lookup yields CDR1 SEHNR and CDR2 FQNEAQ (reference sequence). With 3 bases removed from V and 5 bases from J, the gap between germline ends came to 8 bases. The CDR3: CASSLGEHQPQHF. The CDR3 region has the DNA TGTGCCAGCAGCTTGGGAGAGCATCAGCCCCAGCATTTT.

V usage is TRBV10-3 and J usage is TRBJ2-7; a weak D match, TRBD1 (6 bases). This CDR3 has 13 amino acids. V lost 7 bases and J 5 bases, leaving 15 bases between the germline ends. Germline CDR1 reads ENHRY; CDR2 reads SYGVKD. CDR3 amino acids: CAIKGTSLNEQYV. The CDR3 nucleotides are TGTGCCATCAAAGGGACATCTCTTAACGAGCAGTACGTC.

The chain joins TRBV7-2 to TRBJ2-3; D is perhaps TRBD1 or TRBD2 (5 bases each). V lost 0 bases, J lost 2 bases, and 9 bases lay in between. This CDR3 comprises 15 residues. The germline V gene encodes CDR1 SGHTA and CDR2 FQGNSA. As DNA, the CDR3 is TGTGCCAGCAGCTTAGCGGGACCGATCACAGATACGCAGTATTTT. It yields the protein CASSLAGPITDTQYF.

A few counts support this clonotype. The chain links TRBV3-1 to TRBJ2-5, with D unclear. This CDR3 region has 14 residues. With 7 bases removed from V and 4 bases from J, the gap between germline ends came to 16 bases. The germline V gene has CDR1 LGHDT and CDR2 YNNKEL (reference sequence). CDR3 protein: CASTAFPGGETQYF. CDR3 bases: TGTGCCAGCACCGCTTTTCCCGGCGGAGAGACCCAGTACTTC.

The chain couples TRBV25-1 to TRBJ2-3, with D perhaps matching TRBD1 (6 bases). Germline values: CDR1 MGHDK, CDR2 SYGVNS. The CDR3 has 15 residues. V was cut by 1 base and J by 1 base, with 9 bases left in between. The CDR3 bases are TGTGCCAGCAGTGAATGGGCAGGGGGCACAGATACGCAGTATTTT. Translating it yields CASSEWAGGTDTQYF.

This clonotype is judged medium-sized (0.01 to 0.1%). The chain couples TRBV11-2 to TRBJ1-1; 7 nucleotides line up with TRBD1. The CDR3 contains 15 residues. Germline trimming cut 5 bases from V and 0 bases from J; bases unmatched to any gene: 6. Germline CDR1 and CDR2: SGHAT and FQNNGV. This CDR3 is CASSTGVRVNTEAFF. In DNA form, the CDR3 reads TGTGCCAGCAGCACAGGGGTCCGAGTGAACACTGAAGCTTTCTTT.

The V gene is TRBV4-3, the J gene TRBJ2-3; unclear D gene. Trimming stripped 0 bases from V and 0 bases from J, with 1 base between. The CDR3 consists of 13 residues. CDR1 and CDR2 from the germline V gene are LGHNA and YSLEER. The CDR3 DNA is TGCGCCAGCAGCCAAGATAGCACAGATACGCAGTATTTT. This translates into CASSQDSTDTQYF.

The chain is built from TRBV4-3 and TRBJ2-2; D ambiguous. Germline lookup yields CDR1 LGHNA and CDR2 YSLEER. The CDR3 covers 15 residues. V was clipped by 0 bases and J by 9 bases, with 14 bases between them. This CDR3 is CASSQELRAVRELFF. For the CDR3, the DNA is TGCGCCAGCAGCCAAGAACTCCGGGCGGTCCGGGAGCTGTTTTTT.

This clonotype is medium-sized in the sample. The V gene is TRBV10-3, the J gene TRBJ1-5; 11 nucleotides align to TRBD1. The CDR3 covers 17 residues. With V trimmed by 6 bases and J by 1 base, 8 bases remained unmatched. The V gene's germline CDR1 is ENHRY and CDR2 SYGVKD. The CDR3 loop reads CAISRTGGEVSNQPQHF. CDR3 sequence (DNA): TGTGCCATCAGCCGGACAGGGGGCGAGGTGAGCAATCAGCCCCAGCATTTT.

This rearrangement joins TRBV10-3 to TRBJ1-6, with TRBD1 as a possible D gene (6 bases). V was shortened by 10 bases and J by 5 bases, with 15 bases between the two germline ends. Germline loops: CDR1 ENHRY, CDR2 SYGVKD. This CDR3 region has 14 residues. The CDR3 region has the DNA TGTGCCACCTCAGGGGAGATGAATAATTCACCCCTCCACTTT. This encodes CATSGEMNNSPLHF.

This clonotype was counted ten times or more. The gene calls are TRBV28 and TRBJ2-1; 11 bases are a match to TRBD2. V shed 0 bases, J shed 0 bases, and the junction held 1 base outside the gene matches. Germline V gene sequence: CDR1 MDHEN, CDR2 SYDVKM. The CDR3 extends over 17 amino acids. The CDR3 reads CASSLWTSGISYNEQFF. CDR3 bases: TGTGCCAGCAGTTTATGGACTAGCGGGATCTCCTACAATGAGCAGTTCTTC. Full variable domain (outside the CDR3, taken from reference TRBV28 and TRBJ2-1): DVKVTQSSRYLVKRTGEKVFLECVQDMDHENMFWYRQDPGLGLRLIYFSYDVKMKEKGDIPEGYSVSREKKERFSLILESASTNQTSMYLCASSLWTSGISYNEQFFGPGTRLTVL.

This clonotype appeared a few times. This chain links TRBV14 with TRBJ2-7; 8 nucleotides agree with TRBD2. The CDR3 length is 15 residues. With 0 bases clipped from V and 3 bases from J, the junction kept 4 bases outside the gene matches. Germline CDR1 reads SGHDN; CDR2 reads FVKESK. CDR3 sequence: CASSQDGTRFYEQYF. As DNA, the CDR3 is TGTGCCAGCAGCCAAGACGGGACTAGATTCTACGAGCAGTACTTC.

V is TRBV27 and J is TRBJ1-2, with a tentative D call TRBD1 (5 bases). Trimming removed 5 bases at V and 7 bases at J, with 14 bases between. Per the germline V gene, CDR1 is MNHEY and CDR2 is SMNVEV (reference sequence). The CDR3 runs 13 residues. The CDR3 DNA is TGTGCCAGCAGTCAGACAGATGAGAGTGGCTACACCTTC. It encodes CASSQTDESGYTF.

This clonotype was seen ten or more times. The V and J genes are TRBV30 and TRBJ2-1; weak D call: TRBD1 (6 bases). The CDR3 has 13 amino acids. Trimming took off 5 bases at V and 10 bases at J, with 18 bases between the two ends. Per germline, CDR1 GTSNPN and CDR2 SVGIG (reference sequence). The CDR3 bases are TGTGCCTGGGCTCAAGAAACAGGGACGGAGCAGTTCTTC. Translated: CAWAQETGTEQFF.

This clonotype was counted at least ten times. The V and J genes are TRBV24-1 and TRBJ2-3; 7 bases are shared with TRBD1. CDR3 length: 13 amino acids. From germline, CDR1 is KGHDR and CDR2 SFDVKD. The ends lost 10 bases at V and 2 bases at J; junction bases unmatched: 5. The CDR3: CATTDRNTDTQYF. DNA for the CDR3: TGTGCCACGACGGACAGGAACACAGATACGCAGTATTTT.

This clonotype was counted a few times. This chain uses TRBV11-2 with TRBJ2-1, with D perhaps being TRBD1 or TRBD2 (5 bases each). This CDR3 is 13 amino acids long. V lost 0 bases, J lost 12 bases, and 12 bases lay in between. Germline CDR1 reads SGHAT; CDR2 reads FQNNGV. The CDR3 coding sequence is TGTGCCAGCAGCTTAGAAAGGAATGGGGGGCAGTTCTTC. Amino acids: CASSLERNGGQFF. The variable domain in full, completed from reference TRBV11-2 and TRBJ2-1, reads EAGVAQSPRYKIIEKRQSVAFWCNPISGHATLYWYQQILGQGPKLLIQFQNNGVVDDSQLPKDRFSAERLKGVDSTLKIQPAKLEDSAVYLCASSLERNGGQFFGPGTRLTVL.

This clonotype was counted at least ten times. CDR3 region: CASSSTVGDTQYF. CDR3 bases: TGTGCCAGCAGTTCTACAGTGGGGGATACGCAGTATTTT. The chain carries TRBV27 and TRBJ2-3; no definite D call. The ends were cut back, 4 bases at V and 6 bases at J, with 11 bases in the middle. This CDR3 is built from 13 residues. CDR1 is MNHEY and CDR2 is SMNVEV in the germline V gene (reference sequence).